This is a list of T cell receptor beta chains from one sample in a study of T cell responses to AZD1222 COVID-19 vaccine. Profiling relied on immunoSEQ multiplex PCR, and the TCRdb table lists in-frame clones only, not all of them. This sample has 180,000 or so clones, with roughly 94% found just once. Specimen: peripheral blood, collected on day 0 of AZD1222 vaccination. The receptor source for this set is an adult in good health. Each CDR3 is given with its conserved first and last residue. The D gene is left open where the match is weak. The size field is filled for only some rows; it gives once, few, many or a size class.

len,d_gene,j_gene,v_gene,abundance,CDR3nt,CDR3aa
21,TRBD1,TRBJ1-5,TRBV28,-,TGTGCCAGCAGTTTAGTTCGCACCGGGACAGGGGCCCCGTATAGCAATCAGCCCCAGCATTTT,CASSLVRTGTGAPYSNQPQHF
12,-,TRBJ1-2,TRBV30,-,TGTGCCTGGAGTAAAACGAGGGTAGGCTACACCTTC,CAWSKTRVGYTF
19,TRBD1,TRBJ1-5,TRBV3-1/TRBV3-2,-,TGTGCCAGCAGCCCCTCGATGGGGGGATTGGGACAGGGAGGACAGCCCCAGCATTTT,CASSPSMGGLGQGGQPQHF
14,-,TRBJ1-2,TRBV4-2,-,TGTGCCAGCAGCCAAGATAGGTGGGACTATGGCTACACCTTC,CASSQDRWDYGYTF
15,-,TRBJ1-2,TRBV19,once,TGTGCCAGTAGGGGGGTTGTTCAAGAAAACTATGGCTACACCTTC,CASRGVVQENYGYTF
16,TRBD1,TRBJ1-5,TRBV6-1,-,TGTGCCAGCAGTGAAGGAGCAGGGGGCTTTGGGCAGCCCCAGCATTTT,CASSEGAGGFGQPQHF
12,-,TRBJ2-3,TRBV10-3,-,TGTGCCACCTGGGGAGGCACAGATACGCAGTATTTT,CATWGGTDTQYF
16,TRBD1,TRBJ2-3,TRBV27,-,TGTGCCAGCAGACCATCCGGGACCGCAGGGGGAGATACGCAGTATTTT,CASRPSGTAGGDTQYF
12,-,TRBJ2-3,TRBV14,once,TGTGCCAGCAGCCGGTACACAGATACGCAGTATTTT,CASSRYTDTQYF
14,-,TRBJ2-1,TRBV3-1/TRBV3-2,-,TGTGCCAGCAGCCTACGGGGAGCTTACAATGAGCAGTTCTTC,CASSLRGAYNEQFF
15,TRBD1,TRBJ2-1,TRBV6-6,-,TGTGCCAGCAGTACGGGACAGGGGGCTTACAATGAGCAGTTCTTC,CASSTGQGAYNEQFF
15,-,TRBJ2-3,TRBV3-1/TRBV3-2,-,TGTGCCAGCAGCCGCCGGGGCCCCGACACAGATACGCAGTATTTT,CASSRRGPDTDTQYF
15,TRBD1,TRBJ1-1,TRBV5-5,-,TGTGCCAGCAGGGGACAGGCAGTGGCGGACACTGAAGCTTTCTTT,CASRGQAVADTEAFF
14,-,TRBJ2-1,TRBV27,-,TGTGCCAGCAGGGACCGGGCCTCTGGGGATGAGCAGTTCTTC,CASRDRASGDEQFF
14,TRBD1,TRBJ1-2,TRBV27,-,TGTGCCAGCAGTTTAAAGGGGGCGAGCTATGGCTACACCTTC,CASSLKGASYGYTF
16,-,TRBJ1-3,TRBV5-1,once,TGCGCCAGCACACTTTACTCAGGCAACTCTGGAAACACCATATATTTT,CASTLYSGNSGNTIYF
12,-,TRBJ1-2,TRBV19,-,TGTGCCAGTACGGGTCCGGACGGTGGCTACACCTTC,CASTGPDGGYTF
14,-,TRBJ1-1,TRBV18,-,TGTGCCAGCTCACCCGGAAGGGAGAACACTGAAGCTTTCTTT,CASSPGRENTEAFF
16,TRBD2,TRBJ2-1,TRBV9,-,TGTGCCAGCAGCGTAGACGGGACTAGCGGGAGGAATGAGCAGTTCTTC,CASSVDGTSGRNEQFF
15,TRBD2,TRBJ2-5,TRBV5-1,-,TGCGCCAGCAGCTTGGGGGGACTACACCTTGAGACCCAGTACTTC,CASSLGGLHLETQYF
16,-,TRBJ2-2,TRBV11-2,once,TGTGCCAGCAGCCGTCAAGGCGGGGCCGACACCGGGGAGCTGTTTTTT,CASSRQGGADTGELFF
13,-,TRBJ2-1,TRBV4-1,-,TGCGCCAGCAGCCAGCCATCCTACAATGAGCAGTTCTTC,CASSQPSYNEQFF
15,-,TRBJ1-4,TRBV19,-,TGTGCCAGTAGTATTGCGGGGCGGGGAAATGAAAAACTGTTTTTT,CASSIAGRGNEKLFF
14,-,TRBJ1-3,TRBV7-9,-,TGTGCCAGCAGCCTCTCCCGGCCTGGAAACACCATATATTTT,CASSLSRPGNTIYF
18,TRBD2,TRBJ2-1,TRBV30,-,TGTGCCTGGAACCCGGGACTAGCGGGGTCAAGCTCCTACAATGAGCAGTTCTTC,CAWNPGLAGSSSYNEQFF
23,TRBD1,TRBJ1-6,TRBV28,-,TGTGCCAGCAGTTTGCGACCGGGACAGAGCTCCAACGAGCCGAACCGGAATAATTCACCCCTCCACTTT,CASSLRPGQSSNEPNRNNSPLHF
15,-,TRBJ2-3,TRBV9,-,TGTGCCAGCAGCCCTTGGTGGGAGGGGGCTCGTACGCAGTATTTT,CASSPWWEGARTQYF
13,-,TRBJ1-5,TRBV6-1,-,TGTGCCAGCAGTGAAGATGGTTTAGGGCCCCAGCATTTT,CASSEDGLGPQHF
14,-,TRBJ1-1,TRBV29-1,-,TGCAGCGTCCGGGGACGGAGCGCGAACACTGAAGCTTTCTTT,CSVRGRSANTEAFF
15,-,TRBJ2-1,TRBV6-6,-,TGTGCCAGCAGCCTAACAGCGGACCGCTACAATGAGCAGTTCTTC,CASSLTADRYNEQFF
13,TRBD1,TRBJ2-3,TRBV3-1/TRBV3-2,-,TGTGCCAGCAGCTCCCGACAGGGAGATACGCAGTATTTT,CASSSRQGDTQYF
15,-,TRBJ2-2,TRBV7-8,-,TGTGCCAGCAGCTTAGAGGGGGTTGGCACCGGGGAGCTGTTTTTT,CASSLEGVGTGELFF
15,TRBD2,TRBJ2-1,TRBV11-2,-,TGTGCCAGCAGCCCCCGGACTAGCGGGAGCTATGAGCAGTTCTTC,CASSPRTSGSYEQFF
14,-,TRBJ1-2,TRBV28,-,TGTGCCAGCAGTTCACCGGGGGGAGCCTATGGCTACACCTTC,CASSSPGGAYGYTF
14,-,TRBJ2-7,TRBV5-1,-,TGCGCCAGCAGCCTATCGACCCTGGAAGGGGAGCAGTACTTC,CASSLSTLEGEQYF
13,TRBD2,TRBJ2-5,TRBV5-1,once,TGCGCCAGCAGTTTCGGGACTAGCAAGACCCAGTACTTC,CASSFGTSKTQYF
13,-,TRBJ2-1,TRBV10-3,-,TGTGCCATCCGTACGGAGGACGCTAATGAGCAGTTCTTC,CAIRTEDANEQFF
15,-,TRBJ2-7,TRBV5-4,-,TGTGCCAGCAGCTTGGATCAGGTGTCTTCCTACGAGCAGTACTTC,CASSLDQVSSYEQYF
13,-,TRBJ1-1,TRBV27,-,TGTGCCAGCAGTAGGGGTTACCTCAGGGAAGCTTTCTTT,CASSRGYLREAFF
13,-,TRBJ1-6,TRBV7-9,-,TGTGCCAGCAGCCTCTACCTCGTTTCACCCCTCCACTTT,CASSLYLVSPLHF
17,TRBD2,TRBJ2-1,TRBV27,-,TGTGCCAGCACCACCTCCCAGACTAGCTGGGGCTACAATGAGCAGTTCTTC,CASTTSQTSWGYNEQFF
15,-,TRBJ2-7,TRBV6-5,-,TGTGCCAGCACACGATCCCGGAGGGAATACTACGAGCAGTACTTC,CASTRSRREYYEQYF
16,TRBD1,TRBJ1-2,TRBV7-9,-,TGTGCCAGCAGCACCCGTTCGACAGGGGGCAACTATGGCTACACCTTC,CASSTRSTGGNYGYTF
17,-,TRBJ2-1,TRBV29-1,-,TGCAGCGTTTCGATCGGAGGGGCCCCCAGCTCCTACAATGAGCAGTTCTTC,CSVSIGGAPSSYNEQFF
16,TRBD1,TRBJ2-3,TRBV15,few,TGTGCCACCAGCAGAGATCGAGGGACAGGGGGGAGTACGCAGTATTTT,CATSRDRGTGGSTQYF
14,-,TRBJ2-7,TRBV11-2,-,TGTGCCAGCAGTCCAGCCAACCCAATCTACGAGCAGTACTTC,CASSPANPIYEQYF
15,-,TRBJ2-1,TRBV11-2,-,TGTGCCAGCAGCTTAGTCGATATCTCCTACAATGAGCAGTTCTTC,CASSLVDISYNEQFF
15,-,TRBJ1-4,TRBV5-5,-,TGTGCCAGCAGCTTTCGGGTGGCAACTAATGAAAAACTGTTTTTT,CASSFRVATNEKLFF
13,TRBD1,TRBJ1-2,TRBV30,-,TGTGCCTGGAGTGTCAGACAGGGCTATGGCTACACCTTC,CAWSVRQGYGYTF
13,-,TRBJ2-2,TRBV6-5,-,TGTGCCGGAGACTTTTTAGGGACCGGGGAGCTGTTTTTT,CAGDFLGTGELFF
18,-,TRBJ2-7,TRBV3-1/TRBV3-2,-,TGTGCCAGCAGCCGGGGGCGGGCCCTACGCCTAGCTCCCTACGAGCAGTACTTC,CASSRGRALRLAPYEQYF
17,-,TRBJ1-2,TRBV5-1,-,TGCGCCAGCAGCTTGGGCTCTGGGACCCAAGGGGGGCAAGGCTACACCTTC,CASSLGSGTQGGQGYTF
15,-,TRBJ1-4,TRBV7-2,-,TGTGCCAGCTCTGGAGATACGGTATATGATGAAAAACTGTTTTTT,CASSGDTVYDEKLFF